The 32 T cell receptor beta chains in this list originate from one sample, sequenced in a study of T cells in Graves' hyperthyroidism and ophthalmopathy. The TCR beta CDR3 regions underwent amplification using RNA transcripts as the source. First-round RT-PCR targeting the TCR CDR3 was performed with the HTBI primer set. One entry per CDR3 protein, called by TCRdb with MiXCR from the multiplex PCR reads. The sample has around 800,000 distinct CDR3 sequences, about 38% seen once. Sequencing used blood. The receptor set was obtained from a man younger than 35 with Graves' hyperthyroidism.

The J gene is TRBJ2-5, the V gene TRBV11-2; 11 positions agree with TRBD1. V lost 0 bases, J lost 1 base, and 1 base stayed unmatched. Germline V gene data show CDR1 as SGHAT and CDR2 as FQNNGV. There are 16 residues in the CDR3. CDR3 residues: CASSLDGTGGQETQYF. CDR3 in DNA: TGTGCCAGCAGCTTAGACGGGACAGGGGGCCAAGAGACCCAGTACTTC.

This clonotype was seen ten or more times. V is TRBV15 and J is TRBJ1-3; no definite D call. Germline lookup yields CDR1 LNHNV and CDR2 YYDKDF (reference sequence). The CDR3 has 14 amino acids. The V end was cut by 4 bases, the J end by 4 bases, with 11 bases between. The CDR3 region has the DNA TGTGCCACCAGCACCGGCACTTTCGGAAACACCATATATTTT. Protein product: CATSTGTFGNTIYF.

The V call is TRBV29-1, the J call TRBJ1-4; D not resolved. CDR1 is SQVTM and CDR2 is ANQGSEA in the germline V gene. This CDR3 contains 15 residues. The V gene lost 0 bases and the J gene lost 7 bases, with 15 bases spanning the gap. In DNA, the CDR3 is TGCAGCGTTGAAGATCCCACCAGGCGCGGTGAAAAACTGTTTTTT. Its translation is CSVEDPTRRGEKLFF.

This clonotype was counted a few times. The V call is TRBV19, the J call TRBJ1-1; TRBD1 might be the D (5 bases). The ends were cut back, 2 bases at V and 1 base at J, with 8 bases in the middle. Germline V gene lookup returns CDR1 LNHDA and CDR2 SQIVND (reference sequence). There are 14 residues in the CDR3. The CDR3 bases are TGTGCCAGTAGTATACGACAGCGGAACACTGAAGCTTTCTTT. The encoded protein is CASSIRQRNTEAFF.

This clonotype was seen more than once but under ten times. This CDR3 reads CASTRGVQLATNEKLFF. CDR3 sequence (DNA): TGTGCCAGCACCCGCGGGGTGCAGCTTGCAACTAATGAAAAACTGTTTTTT. V is TRBV2 and J is TRBJ1-4; D is uncertain. Trimming took 7 bases from V and 0 from J, leaving 18 bases between them. The length of the CDR3 is 17 residues. Germline CDR1 is SNHLY and CDR2 is FYNNEI.

In this sample, this clonotype turned up many times. This sequence joins TRBV7-6 and TRBJ2-5; D gene uncertain. V lost 4 bases, J lost 1 base, and 10 bases lay in between. Germline V gene data show CDR1 as SGHVS and CDR2 as FNYEAQ. The CDR3 runs to 14 residues. DNA of the CDR3: TGTGCCAGCAGCTCCCCTAACTCCCAAGAGACCCAGTACTTC. Its translation: CASSSPNSQETQYF. Full variable domain (remainder filled in from reference TRBV7-6 and TRBJ2-5): GAGVSQSPRYKVTKRGQDVALRCDPISGHVSLYWYRQALGQGPEFLTYFNYEAQQDKSGLPNDRFSAERPEGSISTLTIQRTEQRDSAMYRCASSSPNSQETQYFGPGTRLLVL.

This clonotype was seen more than once but under ten times. The junction departs from the called germline gene at one end, perhaps through a read error. This chain joins TRBV20-1 and TRBJ1-1; D is uncertain. The CDR3 sequence is 12 residues long. Germline CDR1 is DFQATT and CDR2 is SNEGSKA (reference sequence). The CDR3 nucleotides read TGCAGTGCTAGATGGACCCCAATTGAACCTTTCTTT. Its protein is CSARWTPIEPFF.

In its sample, this clonotype was seen a few times. The rearrangement joins TRBV5-1 to TRBJ1-4; D remains ambiguous. V was cut by 0 bases and J by 0 bases, with 6 bases left in between. CDR1 is SGHRS, CDR2 YFSETQ, per germline. The CDR3 spans 15 residues. CDR3: CASSLGHATNEKLFF. As DNA, the CDR3 is TGCGCCAGCAGCTTGGGGCATGCAACTAATGAAAAACTGTTTTTT.

V usage is TRBV10-3 and J usage is TRBJ1-1; no clear D gene. CDR1 and CDR2 from the germline V gene are ENHRY and SYGVKD. The V end was cut by 2 bases, the J end by 6 bases, with 16 bases between. This CDR3 spans 15 amino acids. CDR3 sequence (DNA): TGTGCCATCAGTGAGAACTTCGCATGTCTAGCTGAAGCTTTCTTT. The encoded protein is CAISENFACLAEAFF.

This clonotype occurred a few times. The chain combines TRBV20-1 with TRBJ2-5; perhaps TRBD2 as D (5 bases). The V end lost 6 bases, the J end lost 2 bases, and 16 bases lay between the germline ends. CDR3 size: 14 residues. Germline V gives CDR1 DFQATT, CDR2 SNEGSKA (reference sequence). The CDR3 nucleotides read TGCAGTGCATTAGGGCGGGCATCACAAGAGACCCAGTACTTC. This translates into CSALGRASQETQYF.

CDR3 nucleotide sequence: TGTGCCAGCAGTTTAAGCGGGGGTCAGCCGGGGACCCAGTACTTC. Protein product: CASSLSGGQPGTQYF. This chain connects TRBV7-2 to TRBJ2-5; TRBD2 agrees at 8 bases. CDR1 is SGHTA, CDR2 FQGNSA, per germline. This CDR3 has 15 amino acids. J was trimmed by 7 bases and V by 6 bases; bases with no gene match: 13.

This clonotype was observed a handful of times. The V and J genes are TRBV9 and TRBJ2-5; D gene uncertain. Trimming pared 0 bases from V and 5 bases from J, leaving 17 bases between. The germline V gene has CDR1 SGDLS and CDR2 YYNGEE. This CDR3 is built from 16 residues. The DNA of the CDR3 is TGTGCCAGCAGCGTAGAGGGTGCCCCGGTGGGGGAGACCCAGTACTTC. It encodes CASSVEGAPVGETQYF.

This clonotype was found many times. The V gene is TRBV29-1, the J gene TRBJ2-7; D possibly uses TRBD1 or TRBD2 (7 bases each). The germline V gene has CDR1 SQVTM and CDR2 ANQGSEA. Trimming left V 6 bases short and J 5 bases short, with 20 bases between. This CDR3 comprises 14 residues. The CDR3 DNA sequence: TGCAGCGTAGCACACAGCGGGACAGTCAACGAGCAGTACTTC. Its translation: CSVAHSGTVNEQYF.

This sequence joins TRBV6-5 and TRBJ1-1; no clear D gene. Germline V CDR1 and CDR2: MNHEY, SVGAGI. Trimming took off 0 bases at V and 0 bases at J, with 11 bases between the two ends. This CDR3 has 16 amino acids. CDR3: CASSYSWQFMNTEAFF. For the CDR3, the DNA is TGTGCCAGCAGTTACTCGTGGCAGTTCATGAACACTGAAGCTTTCTTT.

This clonotype has more than one count but fewer than ten. The rearrangement joins TRBV20-1 to TRBJ1-2; the D gene is possibly TRBD1 (5 bases). This CDR3 comprises 14 residues. The germline gives CDR1 DFQATT, CDR2 SNEGSKA (reference sequence). V was trimmed by 0 bases and J by 7 bases, leaving 15 bases between them. The CDR3 sequence is CSARDRAGQGGYTF. The CDR3 DNA reads as TGCAGTGCTAGAGATCGGGCAGGGCAGGGTGGCTACACCTTC.

With regard to this clonotype: One base away lies a much larger clone, so this may be a sequencing read error. J is TRBJ2-7 and V is TRBV9, with a weak D call TRBD2 (5 bases). Germline-derived CDR1 and CDR2 are SGDLS and YYNGEE. Trimming cost V 4 bases and J 2 bases, with 10 bases left between them. This CDR3 has 13 amino acids. The CDR3 reads CASSPWGAYEQYF. As DNA, the CDR3 is TGTGCCAGCAGCCCCTGGGGAGCCTACGAGCAGTACTTC.

At least ten counts were recorded for this clonotype. The gene calls are TRBV20-1 and TRBJ1-1; no reliable D call. Trimming shortened V by 2 bases and J by 4 bases, and 14 bases separated the two germline ends. The CDR3 runs 14 residues. Germline V CDR1 and CDR2: DFQATT, SNEGSKA (reference sequence). CDR3 sequence (DNA): TGCAGTGCTAGAAAGTTTGGGGTGATCACTGAAGCTTTCTTT. Translation gives CSARKFGVITEAFF.

This clonotype was picked up a small number of times. The rearrangement uses TRBV6-4 and TRBJ2-2; D gene unclear. The CDR3 runs to 13 residues. Germline V gene lookup returns CDR1 MRHNA and CDR2 SNTAGT. The V and J ends lost 4 bases and 7 bases respectively, with 10 bases between them. The CDR3: CASSAVTGGELFF. CDR3 in DNA: TGTGCCAGCAGTGCGGTAACGGGCGGGGAGCTGTTTTTT.

The chain has TRBV10-3 and TRBJ1-2, with 9 bases that match TRBD1. The CDR3 sequence is 13 residues long. Trimming at V came to 4 bases and at J to 8 bases, leaving 5 bases not matched to a gene. Germline CDR1 ENHRY, CDR2 SYGVKD. The CDR3 here is CAISAGQGRGYTF. CDR3 nucleotides: TGTGCCATCAGTGCTGGACAGGGGCGAGGCTACACCTTC.

V usage is TRBV7-2 and J usage is TRBJ1-5; 9 bases fit TRBD1. The J segment lost 2 bases and the V segment lost 4 bases, leaving 9 bases of the junction unmatched. Germline values: CDR1 SGHTA, CDR2 FQGNSA. The CDR3 length is 17 residues. The CDR3 loop is CASSWGDRVDGNQPQHF. The DNA for the CDR3 is TGTGCCAGCAGCTGGGGGGACAGGGTTGATGGCAATCAGCCCCAGCATTTT. Based on the CDR3 plus reference TRBV7-2 and TRBJ1-5, the full variable domain is GAGVSQSPSNKVTEKGKDVELRCDPISGHTALYWYRQSLGQGLEFLIYFQGNSAPDKSGLPSDRFSAERTGGSVSTLTIQRTQQEDSAVYLCASSWGDRVDGNQPQHFGDGTRLSIL.

This clonotype showed up just a few times. The J gene is TRBJ1-2, the V gene TRBV7-2, with a possible D match to TRBD1 (5 bases). This CDR3 region has 17 residues. CDR1 SGHTA and CDR2 FQGNSA come from the germline V gene. Trimming removed 1 base from V and 4 bases from J, with 19 bases in between. CDR3 nucleotides: TGTGCCAGCAGCTTAGGTCCTCGGGACGGTTTCTTCTATGGCTACACCTTC. The encoded protein is CASSLGPRDGFFYGYTF.

The chain couples TRBV2 to TRBJ2-5; 7 bases fit TRBD1. The ends lost 6 bases at V and 3 bases at J; junction bases unmatched: 7. Germline V CDR1 and CDR2: SNHLY, FYNNEI. The CDR3 extends over 14 amino acids. CDR3 in DNA: TGTGCCAGCAGGACCTACGGACAGGAAGAGACCCAGTACTTC. This codes for CASRTYGQEETQYF.

The rearrangement joins TRBV12-3 or TRBV12-4 to TRBJ1-2; D possibly corresponds to TRBD1 (5 bases). Trimming left V 6 bases short and J 3 bases short, with 14 bases between. This CDR3 spans 14 amino acids. The CDR3 sequence is CASRSGAAYYGYTF. CDR3 bases: TGTGCCAGCAGATCTGGGGCTGCTTACTATGGCTACACCTTC.

The J gene is TRBJ2-7, the V gene TRBV15; 9 bases line up with TRBD2. Germline lookup yields CDR1 LNHNV and CDR2 YYDKDF (reference sequence). This CDR3 has 15 residues. J lost 2 bases, V lost 4 bases, and 6 bases had no gene match. This chain's CDR3 is CATSKRTSVTYEQYF. The CDR3 nucleotides are TGTGCCACCAGCAAACGGACTAGCGTAACCTACGAGCAGTACTTC.

This clonotype has ten or more counts. CDR3 region: CSVDPGVGETQYF. CDR3 in DNA: TGCAGCGTTGATCCCGGGGTGGGAGAGACCCAGTACTTC. The chain employs TRBV29-1 and TRBJ2-5; D may be TRBD2 (5 bases). CDR3 size: 13 residues. V lost 3 bases to trimming and J lost 4 bases, with 12 bases between them. CDR1 is SQVTM and CDR2 is ANQGSEA in the germline V gene.

This chain connects TRBV2 to TRBJ1-4; D possibly corresponds to TRBD1 (6 bases). This CDR3 region has 15 residues. Germline V CDR1 and CDR2: SNHLY, FYNNEI. V was clipped by 6 bases and J by 4 bases, with 15 bases between them. The CDR3 region has the DNA TGTGCCAGCAGCTCTGGGGGGCCTGGTAATGAAAAACTGTTTTTT. Amino acids: CASSSGGPGNEKLFF.

The chain uses TRBV29-1 and TRBJ1-3; D call uncertain. Deletions cut 2 bases from V and 4 bases from J, with 6 bases between. The CDR3 contains 12 residues. From germline, CDR1 is SQVTM and CDR2 ANQGSEA. CDR3 region: CSVERAGNTIYF. The CDR3 bases are TGCAGCGTTGAACGGGCAGGAAACACCATATATTTT.

This clonotype was seen ten or more times. The genes are TRBV9 and TRBJ1-2, with 8 nucleotides matching TRBD1. With V trimmed by 2 bases and J by 7 bases, 1 base remained unmatched. The CDR3 loop spans 12 amino acids. The germline CDR1 and CDR2 sequences are SGDLS and YYNGEE. The CDR3 sequence is CASSVTGGGYTF. CDR3 sequence (DNA): TGTGCCAGCAGCGTCACAGGGGGTGGCTACACCTTC.

CDR3 coding DNA: TGTGCCAGCGTTGTAAAGACAGGGGATGAAAAACTGTTTTTT. This sequence encodes CASVVKTGDEKLFF. This chain connects TRBV25-1 to TRBJ1-4; 8 bases are a match to TRBD1. The germline V gene encodes CDR1 MGHDK and CDR2 SYGVNS. Trimming cost V 8 bases and J 6 bases; bases outside gene matches: 8. The length of the CDR3 is 14 residues. Using reference TRBV25-1 and TRBJ1-4 for the parts outside the CDR3, the full variable domain is EADIYQTPRYLVIGTGKKITLECSQTMGHDKMYWYQQDPGMELHLIHYSYGVNSTEKGDLSSESTVSRIRTEHFPLTLESARPSHTSQYLCASVVKTGDEKLFFGSGTQLSVL.

The genes are TRBV7-8 and TRBJ1-4; 9 positions agree with TRBD1. The germline V gene encodes CDR1 SGHVS and CDR2 FQNEAQ. This CDR3 is built from 15 residues. The trim removed 1 base at V and 7 bases at J, leaving 4 bases unmatched. This chain's CDR3 is CASSLGTGGVEKLFF. The CDR3 DNA is TGTGCCAGCAGCTTAGGAACAGGGGGCGTTGAAAAACTGTTTTTT.

This clonotype was picked up many times. The chain couples TRBV29-1 to TRBJ2-5; D might be TRBD1 (5 bases). CDR3 length: 12 residues. V was cut by 7 bases and J by 0 bases, with 9 bases left in between. The germline CDR1 and CDR2 sequences are SQVTM and ANQGSEA. CDR3 protein: CSAMTDQETQYF. CDR3 in DNA: TGCAGCGCCATGACAGACCAAGAGACCCAGTACTTC. Full variable domain (rest looked up from reference TRBV29-1 and TRBJ2-5): SAVISQKPSRDICQRGTSLTIQCQVDSQVTMMFWYRQQPGQSLTLIATANQGSEATYESGFVIDKFPISRPNLTFSTLTVSNMSPEDSSIYLCSAMTDQETQYFGPGTRLLVL.

The CDR3 DNA follows: TGTGCCATCAGCTCGGGACAGTGGGAGGAGACCCAGCATTTT. Amino acid sequence: CAISSGQWEETQHF. The chain joins TRBV10-3 to TRBJ1-5; TRBD1 matches 7 bases. V shed 6 bases, J shed 11 bases, and the junction held 13 bases outside the gene matches. The CDR3 runs 14 residues. Germline lookup yields CDR1 ENHRY and CDR2 SYGVKD.